This TCR beta chain was obtained from a study of T cell responses to AZD1222 COVID-19 vaccine. Study observations and caveats: Just a handful of AZD1222 recipients were seropositive at baseline. Among the donors, most were white British and more were female, and clonal diversity was possibly underestimated. CD4 TCRs associated with vaccination spanned spike, dominating at 160-218 and 743-854.

Here immunoSEQ multiplex PCR was the method, and the copy in TCRdb shows in-frame clones only, minus some. This repertoire shows approximately 80,000 clones, around 87% found once; its top ten account for 30% to 35%. The CDR3 contains 13 residues. The ends were cut back, 8 bases at V and 0 bases at J, with 11 bases in the middle. Germline V lookup: CDR1 MNHEY, CDR2 SVGAGI. Concerning this clone itself: What it binds is unknown.

The chain couples TRBV6-5 to TRBJ2-7; a weak D match, TRBD2 (5 bases). Source: peripheral blood, taken on day 0 of AZD1222 vaccination. This receptor was identified in an adult in good health. The CDR3 reads CASSGERSYEQYF. As DNA, the CDR3 is TGTGCCAGCTCTGGGGAGCGCTCCTACGAGCAGTACTTC.